Below are 3 T cell receptor beta chains sequenced from a single sample in a study of blood T cell repertoires in COVID-19. This table comes from immunoSEQ multiplex PCR, and its TCRdb copy is limited to in-frame clones, with some not included. The sample lists 50,000 to 75,000 clones, 65% to 80% occurring once. Input material: peripheral blood. The receptor set was obtained from a man aged 55 to 69 with acute or convalescent COVID-19.

This chain joins TRBV7-2 and TRBJ1-1; unclear D gene. Germline loops: CDR1 SGHTA, CDR2 FQGNSA. V was cut by 1 base and J by 1 base, with 13 bases left in between. The CDR3 is made up of 16 amino acids. The CDR3 region has the DNA TGTGCCAGCAGCTTAGTTCTCGGTAGACAGAACACTGAAGCTTTCTTT. Its translation is CASSLVLGRQNTEAFF. Filled out from reference TRBV7-2 and TRBJ1-1, the complete variable domain reads GAGVSQSPSNKVTEKGKDVELRCDPISGHTALYWYRQSLGQGLEFLIYFQGNSAPDKSGLPSDRFSAERTGGSVSTLTIQRTQQEDSAVYLCASSLVLGRQNTEAFFGQGTRLTVV.

This chain joins TRBV4-2 and TRBJ2-1; 10 nucleotides match TRBD2. The ends lost 3 bases at V and 4 bases at J; junction bases unmatched: 6. The CDR3 loop spans 16 amino acids. Germline assignment: CDR1 LGHNA and CDR2 YNFKEQ. The CDR3, as DNA: TGTGCCAGCAGCCAGGGTAGCGGGAGGCCTTACAATGAGCAGTTCTTC. It encodes CASSQGSGRPYNEQFF.

The chain uses TRBV6-1 and TRBJ1-6; 9 bases match TRBD1. Germline CDR1 and CDR2: MNHNS and SASEGT. The J segment lost 4 bases and the V segment lost 0 bases, leaving 10 bases of the junction unmatched. The CDR3 covers 19 residues. CDR3 region: CASSEASDRGRVYNSPLHF. DNA for the CDR3: TGTGCCAGCAGTGAAGCTTCGGACAGGGGCAGGGTGTATAATTCACCCCTCCACTTT.